This is a list of T cell receptor beta chains from one sample in a study of blood T cell repertoires in COVID-19. TCRdb's copy holds only in-frame clones and misses some; the assay was immunoSEQ multiplex PCR. The sample lists a few hundred thousand clones, 85% to 90% seen once, with 4% to 5% in the top ten. Sequencing used peripheral blood. The receptors derive from a woman between 40 and 50 years old who had recovered from COVID-19. CDR3s include the opening cysteine and the closing phenylalanine or tryptophan. D genes are given only for firm matches. Size is omitted from some rows. Given values are once, few, many or a class for expanded clones.

abundance: -; d_gene: TRBD2; v_gene: TRBV28; j_gene: TRBJ2-5; CDR3nt: TGTGCCAGCAGTTTAGTAGCGGGGGGGCTGAAAGAGACCCAGTACTTC; CDR3aa: CASSLVAGGLKETQYF
abundance: -; d_gene: -; v_gene: TRBV25-1; j_gene: TRBJ1-6; CDR3nt: TGTGCCAGCAGTGGAGGGCTCTCCTATAATTCACCCCTCCACTTT; CDR3aa: CASSGGLSYNSPLHF
abundance: -; d_gene: -; v_gene: TRBV9; j_gene: TRBJ1-5; CDR3nt: TGTGCCAGCAGCGGGGACAAAAACCGAAAAAGACTCATCCGTAGCAATCAGCCCCAGCATTTT; CDR3aa: CASSGDKNRKRLIRSNQPQHF
abundance: -; d_gene: -; v_gene: TRBV28; j_gene: TRBJ2-7; CDR3nt: TGTGCCAGCCGAAGGGGGATTTCCTACGAGCAGTACTTC; CDR3aa: CASRRGISYEQYF
abundance: few; d_gene: TRBD1; v_gene: TRBV13; j_gene: TRBJ2-5; CDR3nt: TGTGCCAGCAGCTACACCGGGACAGGGGTGCAGACCCAGTACTTC; CDR3aa: CASSYTGTGVQTQYF
abundance: -; d_gene: -; v_gene: TRBV4-1; j_gene: TRBJ2-5; CDR3nt: TGCGCCAGCAGCCAAGTAGGCCTAGCTCCGGAGACCCAGTACTTC; CDR3aa: CASSQVGLAPETQYF
abundance: -; d_gene: -; v_gene: TRBV6-5; j_gene: TRBJ2-2; CDR3nt: TGTGCCAGCAGTTACGGGACACACACCGGGGAGCTGTTTTTT; CDR3aa: CASSYGTHTGELFF
abundance: -; d_gene: -; v_gene: TRBV27; j_gene: TRBJ2-4; CDR3nt: TGTGCCAGCAGTCCCTCCCGAGTCCAAAACATTCAGTACTTC; CDR3aa: CASSPSRVQNIQYF
abundance: once; d_gene: TRBD1; v_gene: TRBV4-1; j_gene: TRBJ2-1; CDR3nt: TGCGCCAGCAGCCTCCGACAGGGGGCTTCCTACAATGAGCAGTTCTTC; CDR3aa: CASSLRQGASYNEQFF
abundance: -; d_gene: TRBD2; v_gene: TRBV6-5; j_gene: TRBJ2-1; CDR3nt: TGTGCCAGCAGTCGTACTAGCGGGGATTATAGTGAGCAGTTCTTC; CDR3aa: CASSRTSGDYSEQFF
abundance: -; d_gene: -; v_gene: TRBV12-3/TRBV12-4; j_gene: TRBJ2-5; CDR3nt: TGTGCCAGCAGTTTCAGGATCCAAGAGACCCAGTACTTC; CDR3aa: CASSFRIQETQYF
abundance: -; d_gene: TRBD2; v_gene: TRBV12-5; j_gene: TRBJ2-3; CDR3nt: TGTGCTAGTGGTTTGCCACCTAGCGGGGGGTTCACAGATACGCAGTATTTT; CDR3aa: CASGLPPSGGFTDTQYF
abundance: few; d_gene: -; v_gene: TRBV28; j_gene: TRBJ1-2; CDR3nt: TGTGCCAGCAGTTCGAGAACAGACTATGGCTACACCTTC; CDR3aa: CASSSRTDYGYTF
abundance: -; d_gene: -; v_gene: TRBV7-2; j_gene: TRBJ1-4; CDR3nt: TGTGCCAGCAGCCAACTACGAGAGGAAAAACTGTTTTTT; CDR3aa: CASSQLREEKLFF
abundance: -; d_gene: -; v_gene: TRBV21-1; j_gene: TRBJ1-1; CDR3nt: TGTGCCAGCAGGCGGGGGGACACTGAAGCTTTCTTT; CDR3aa: CASRRGDTEAFF
abundance: -; d_gene: -; v_gene: TRBV24-1; j_gene: TRBJ1-5; CDR3nt: TGTGCCACCCAAGCCACTAGCAATCAGCCCCAGCATTTT; CDR3aa: CATQATSNQPQHF
abundance: -; d_gene: -; v_gene: TRBV5-4; j_gene: TRBJ1-1; CDR3nt: TGTGCCAGCAACCGTGACTCCATGAACACTGAAGCTTTCTTT; CDR3aa: CASNRDSMNTEAFF
abundance: -; d_gene: TRBD2; v_gene: TRBV5-4; j_gene: TRBJ2-7; CDR3nt: TGTGCCAGCAGCTCCCTAGCGGGGGGGCCGAACGAGCAGTACTTC; CDR3aa: CASSSLAGGPNEQYF
abundance: -; d_gene: -; v_gene: TRBV2; j_gene: TRBJ1-6; CDR3nt: TGTGCCAGCAGTCTAACCGGGACACCGAATAATTCACCCCTCCACTTT; CDR3aa: CASSLTGTPNNSPLHF
abundance: -; d_gene: -; v_gene: TRBV9; j_gene: TRBJ1-2; CDR3nt: TGTGCCAGCAGCGTGGACATTAACTATGGCTACACCTTC; CDR3aa: CASSVDINYGYTF
abundance: once; d_gene: -; v_gene: TRBV9; j_gene: TRBJ1-1; CDR3nt: TGTGCCAGCGCACTAGGGGGGAACACTGAAGCTTTCTTT; CDR3aa: CASALGGNTEAFF
abundance: -; d_gene: -; v_gene: TRBV5-1; j_gene: TRBJ1-1; CDR3nt: TGCGCCAGCAGCTTGGATACGGGTCGGAACACTGAAGCTTTCTTT; CDR3aa: CASSLDTGRNTEAFF
abundance: few; d_gene: -; v_gene: TRBV2; j_gene: TRBJ1-2; CDR3nt: TGTGCCAGCAGACGCGGCAGTTATGGCTACACCTTC; CDR3aa: CASRRGSYGYTF
abundance: -; d_gene: -; v_gene: TRBV15; j_gene: TRBJ2-6; CDR3nt: TGTGCCACCAGCGTCACTTCTGGGGCCAACGTCCTGACTTTC; CDR3aa: CATSVTSGANVLTF
abundance: -; d_gene: -; v_gene: TRBV6-2/TRBV6-3; j_gene: TRBJ1-1; CDR3nt: TGTGCCAGCAGCCCACCGACAGGTGGGGCTTTCTTT; CDR3aa: CASSPPTGGAFF
abundance: -; d_gene: TRBD1; v_gene: TRBV2; j_gene: TRBJ1-2; CDR3nt: TGTGCCAGCAGTGATCCGACAGGGGGAGACTACTATGGCTACACCTTC; CDR3aa: CASSDPTGGDYYGYTF
abundance: -; d_gene: -; v_gene: TRBV7-9; j_gene: TRBJ2-3; CDR3nt: TGTGCCAGCAGACCGCCGGGACTGAAACTCACAGATACGCAGTATTTT; CDR3aa: CASRPPGLKLTDTQYF
abundance: once; d_gene: TRBD1; v_gene: TRBV11-2; j_gene: TRBJ2-7; CDR3nt: TGTGCCAGCAGCTTAAACCGGGACAGCTCCTACGAGCAGTACTTC; CDR3aa: CASSLNRDSSYEQYF
abundance: -; d_gene: TRBD2; v_gene: TRBV4-1; j_gene: TRBJ2-7; CDR3nt: TGCGCCAGCAGCCAAAGACTAGCCGATAACTACGAGCAGTACTTC; CDR3aa: CASSQRLADNYEQYF
abundance: -; d_gene: -; v_gene: TRBV3-1/TRBV3-2; j_gene: TRBJ2-1; CDR3nt: TGTGCCAGCAATGGGGGGGCAGGTTTCCATGAGCAGTTCTTC; CDR3aa: CASNGGAGFHEQFF
abundance: -; d_gene: TRBD1; v_gene: TRBV15; j_gene: TRBJ1-1; CDR3nt: TGTGCCACCGAGCGACAGGGTGGATCTGAAGCTTTCTTT; CDR3aa: CATERQGGSEAFF
abundance: -; d_gene: -; v_gene: TRBV27; j_gene: TRBJ2-7; CDR3nt: TGTGCCAGCAGTCGGACTTACTCCTACGAGCAGTACTTC; CDR3aa: CASSRTYSYEQYF
abundance: once; d_gene: TRBD1; v_gene: TRBV11-2; j_gene: TRBJ2-7; CDR3nt: TGTGCCAGCAGCCCACCGGGACAGGGTTCCTACGAGCAGTACTTC; CDR3aa: CASSPPGQGSYEQYF
abundance: -; d_gene: -; v_gene: TRBV10-1; j_gene: TRBJ2-3; CDR3nt: TGCGCCAGCAGTGAGTCCCTAGGGAGGACGCAGTATTTT; CDR3aa: CASSESLGRTQYF
abundance: -; d_gene: TRBD1; v_gene: TRBV5-6; j_gene: TRBJ1-4; CDR3nt: TGTGCCAGCAGCGTAAACAGGGGGACTAATGAAAAACTGTTTTTT; CDR3aa: CASSVNRGTNEKLFF
abundance: -; d_gene: -; v_gene: TRBV6-5; j_gene: TRBJ1-2; CDR3nt: TGTGCCAGCAGTCCGGCAGGCTATGGCTACACCTTC; CDR3aa: CASSPAGYGYTF
abundance: -; d_gene: TRBD2; v_gene: TRBV4-1; j_gene: TRBJ2-3; CDR3nt: TGCGCCAGCAGCCAAGAGGGGACAGGGAAGATAGCGGGAGGGAGCACAGATACGCAGTATTTT; CDR3aa: CASSQEGTGKIAGGSTDTQYF
abundance: -; d_gene: TRBD1; v_gene: TRBV19; j_gene: TRBJ1-2; CDR3nt: TGTGCCAGTAGCACTCGTCGGAGGGGGCATTATGGCTACACCTTC; CDR3aa: CASSTRRRGHYGYTF
abundance: -; d_gene: TRBD2; v_gene: TRBV4-3; j_gene: TRBJ2-2; CDR3nt: TGCGCCAGCAGCCTTCAGTTGCAAGCGGGAGGAGGAACCGGGGAGCTGTTTTTT; CDR3aa: CASSLQLQAGGGTGELFF
abundance: -; d_gene: -; v_gene: TRBV19; j_gene: TRBJ1-6; CDR3nt: TGTGCCAGTAATGCGGGACGGAATAATTCACCCCTCCACTTT; CDR3aa: CASNAGRNNSPLHF
abundance: -; d_gene: -; v_gene: TRBV12-3/TRBV12-4; j_gene: TRBJ2-2; CDR3nt: TGTGCCAGCAGTTTGGCGGGACCCGGGGAGCTGTTTTTT; CDR3aa: CASSLAGPGELFF
abundance: once; d_gene: -; v_gene: TRBV28; j_gene: TRBJ2-7; CDR3nt: TGTGCCAGCAGTTTCATCAGGGGCTGGACGTCAAGGGCCTACGAGCAGTACTTC; CDR3aa: CASSFIRGWTSRAYEQYF
abundance: -; d_gene: -; v_gene: TRBV6-2/TRBV6-3; j_gene: TRBJ2-5; CDR3nt: TGTGCCAGCAGTAGAGGGAATGGGGAGACCCAGTACTTC; CDR3aa: CASSRGNGETQYF
abundance: -; d_gene: -; v_gene: TRBV6-2/TRBV6-3; j_gene: TRBJ1-4; CDR3nt: TGTGCCAGCAGTCAGGTCCGGGGTGAAAAACTGTTTTTT; CDR3aa: CASSQVRGEKLFF
abundance: -; d_gene: TRBD2; v_gene: TRBV19; j_gene: TRBJ2-1; CDR3nt: TGTGCCACTGGGACAACCGGGACTAGAAGCGACAATGAGCAGTTCTTC; CDR3aa: CATGTTGTRSDNEQFF
abundance: -; d_gene: TRBD1; v_gene: TRBV18; j_gene: TRBJ1-1; CDR3nt: TGTGCCAGCTCACCTGGGGACAGGAGTGTCACTGAAGCTTTCTTT; CDR3aa: CASSPGDRSVTEAFF